This TCR beta chain was profiled in a study of blood T cells in healthy people across ages. Notes on the study in general: Investigators treated diversity estimates from one million T cells as underestimates. Long-lived donors exceeded aged donors in naive CD4+ cells and diversity. Any conclusive comparison of naive versus antigen-experienced cells was prevented by using unsorted PBMCs.

It was with a sample-barcoded 5' primer and a J-beta primer mix that a second PCR of about 7 to 12 cycles was run. Every cDNA molecule carried a tag from a template-switch adaptor bearing 12 random nucleotides. Using its own MiXCR run on the 5' RACE reads, TCRdb lists one record per CDR3 protein. The repertoire includes under 1,000,000 distinct CDR3 sequences, about 46% of them detected once, and around 18% sits in the top ten. With regard to this clonotype: Its antigen is not known.

The CDR3 contains 14 residues. With V trimmed by 2 bases and J by 4 bases, 6 bases remained unmatched. Germline-derived CDR1 and CDR2 are SQVTM and ANQGSEA. The TCR originated in a man aged 80 or over in good health. The specimen was blood. V usage is TRBV29-1 and J usage is TRBJ2-3, with 7 bases that match TRBD2. The CDR3 loop reads CSVELADTADTQYF. CDR3 bases: TGCAGCGTTGAACTAGCGGACACGGCAGATACGCAGTATTTT.